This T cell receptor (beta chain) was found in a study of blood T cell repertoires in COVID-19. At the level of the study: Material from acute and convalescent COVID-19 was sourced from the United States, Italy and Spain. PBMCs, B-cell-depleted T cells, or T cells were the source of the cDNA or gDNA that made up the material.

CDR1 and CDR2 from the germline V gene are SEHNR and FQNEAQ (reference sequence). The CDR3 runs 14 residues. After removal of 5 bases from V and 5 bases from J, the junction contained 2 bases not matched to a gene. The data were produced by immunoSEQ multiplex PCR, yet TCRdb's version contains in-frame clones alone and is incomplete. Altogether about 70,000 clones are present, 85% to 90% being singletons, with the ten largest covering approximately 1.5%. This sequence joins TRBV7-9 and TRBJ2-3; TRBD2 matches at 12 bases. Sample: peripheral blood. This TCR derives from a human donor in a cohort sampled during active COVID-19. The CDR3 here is CASSPGLAGDTQYF. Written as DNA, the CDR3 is TGTGCCAGCAGCCCGGGACTAGCGGGAGATACGCAGTATTTT.